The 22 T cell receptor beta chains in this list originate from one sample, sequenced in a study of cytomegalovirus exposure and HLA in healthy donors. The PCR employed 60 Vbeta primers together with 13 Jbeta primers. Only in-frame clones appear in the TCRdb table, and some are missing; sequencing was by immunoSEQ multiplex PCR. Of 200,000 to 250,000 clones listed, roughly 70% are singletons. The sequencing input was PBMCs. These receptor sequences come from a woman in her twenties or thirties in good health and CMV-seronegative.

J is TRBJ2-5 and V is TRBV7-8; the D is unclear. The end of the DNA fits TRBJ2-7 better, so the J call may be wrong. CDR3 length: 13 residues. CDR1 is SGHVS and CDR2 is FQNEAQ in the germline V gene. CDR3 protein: CASSLVTLREQYF. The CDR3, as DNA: TGTGCCAGCAGCTTAGTCACTCTCCGCGAGCAGTACTTC.

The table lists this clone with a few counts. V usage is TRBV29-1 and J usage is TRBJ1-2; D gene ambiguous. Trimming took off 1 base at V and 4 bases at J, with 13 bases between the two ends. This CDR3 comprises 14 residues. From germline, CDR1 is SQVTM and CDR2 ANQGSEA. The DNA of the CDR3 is TGCAGCGTTGAAGGATCGCAGGACTCCTATGGCTACACCTTC. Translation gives CSVEGSQDSYGYTF.

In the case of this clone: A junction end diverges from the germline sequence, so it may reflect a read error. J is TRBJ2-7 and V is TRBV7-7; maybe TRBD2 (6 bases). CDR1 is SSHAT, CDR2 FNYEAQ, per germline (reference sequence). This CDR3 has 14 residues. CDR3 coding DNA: TGTGCTAGCAGCTTAGGTGCGGGGTCCTACGAGCAGTACTTC. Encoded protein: CASSLGAGSYEQYF.

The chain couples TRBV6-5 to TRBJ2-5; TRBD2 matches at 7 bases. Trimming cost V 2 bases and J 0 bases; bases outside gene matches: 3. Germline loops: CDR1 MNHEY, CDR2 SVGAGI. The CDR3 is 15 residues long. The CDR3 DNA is TGTGCCAGCAGTTACACTAGCGCCTACCAAGAGACCCAGTACTTC. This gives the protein CASSYTSAYQETQYF.

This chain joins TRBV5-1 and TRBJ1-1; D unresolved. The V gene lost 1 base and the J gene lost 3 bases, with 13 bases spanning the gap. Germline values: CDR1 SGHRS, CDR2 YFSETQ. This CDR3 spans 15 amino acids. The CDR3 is CASSLWRMEDTEAFF. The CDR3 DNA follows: TGCGCCAGCAGCTTGTGGAGGATGGAGGACACTGAAGCTTTCTTT.

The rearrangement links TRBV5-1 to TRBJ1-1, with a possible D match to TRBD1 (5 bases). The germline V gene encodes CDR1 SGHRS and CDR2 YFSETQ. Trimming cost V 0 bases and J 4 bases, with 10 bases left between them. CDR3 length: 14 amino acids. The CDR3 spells CASSLVRQSTEAFF. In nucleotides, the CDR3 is TGCGCCAGCAGCTTGGTACGACAGAGCACTGAAGCTTTCTTT.

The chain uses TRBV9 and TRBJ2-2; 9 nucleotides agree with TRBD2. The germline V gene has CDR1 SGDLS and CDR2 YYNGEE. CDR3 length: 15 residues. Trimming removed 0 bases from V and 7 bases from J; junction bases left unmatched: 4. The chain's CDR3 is CASSVGGGVDGELFF. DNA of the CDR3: TGTGCCAGCAGCGTAGGCGGGGGGGTTGACGGGGAGCTGTTTTTT.

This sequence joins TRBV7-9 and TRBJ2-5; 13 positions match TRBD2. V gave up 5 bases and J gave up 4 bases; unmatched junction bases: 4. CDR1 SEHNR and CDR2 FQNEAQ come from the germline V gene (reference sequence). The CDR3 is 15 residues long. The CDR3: CASSIGTSGIETQYF. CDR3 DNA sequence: TGTGCCAGCAGCATAGGGACTAGCGGGATAGAGACCCAGTACTTC.

The CDR3 reads CASSYATGGDTEAFF. The CDR3 DNA follows: TGTGCCAGCAGTTACGCAACAGGGGGGGACACTGAAGCTTTCTTT. The genes are TRBV6-5 and TRBJ1-1; 8 positions match TRBD1. The germline gives CDR1 MNHEY, CDR2 SVGAGI. V lost 2 bases to trimming and J lost 3 bases; unmatched junction nucleotides: 5. The CDR3 runs 15 residues.

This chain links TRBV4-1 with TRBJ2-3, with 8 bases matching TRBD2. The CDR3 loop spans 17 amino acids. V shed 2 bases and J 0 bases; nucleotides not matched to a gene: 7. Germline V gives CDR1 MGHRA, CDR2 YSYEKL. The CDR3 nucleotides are TGCGCCAGCAGCCAATTTGGACGGGGGGGTAGCACAGATACGCAGTATTTT. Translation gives CASSQFGRGGSTDTQYF.

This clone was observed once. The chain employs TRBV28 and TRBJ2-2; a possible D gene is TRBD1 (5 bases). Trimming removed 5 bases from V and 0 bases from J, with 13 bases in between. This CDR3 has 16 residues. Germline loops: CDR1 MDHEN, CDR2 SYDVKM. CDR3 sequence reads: CASSRLGLANTGELFF. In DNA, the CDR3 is TGTGCCAGCAGTCGATTGGGGCTAGCGAACACCGGGGAGCTGTTTTTT. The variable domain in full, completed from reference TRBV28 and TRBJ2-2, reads DVKVTQSSRYLVKRTGEKVFLECVQDMDHENMFWYRQDPGLGLRLIYFSYDVKMKEKGDIPEGYSVSREKKERFSLILESASTNQTSMYLCASSRLGLANTGELFFGEGSRLTVL.

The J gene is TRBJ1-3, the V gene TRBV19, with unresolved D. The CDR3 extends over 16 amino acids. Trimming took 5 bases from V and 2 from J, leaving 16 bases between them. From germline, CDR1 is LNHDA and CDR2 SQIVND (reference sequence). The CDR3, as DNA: TGTGCCAGTAGTTCCCCCGGTCTTTTAGCTGGAAACACCATATATTTT. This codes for CASSSPGLLAGNTIYF.

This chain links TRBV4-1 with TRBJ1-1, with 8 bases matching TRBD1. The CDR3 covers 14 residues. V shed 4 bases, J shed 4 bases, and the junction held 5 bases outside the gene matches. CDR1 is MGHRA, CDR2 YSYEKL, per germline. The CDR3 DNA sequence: TGCGCCAGCAGCCCACCACAGGGGGGCACTGAAGCTTTCTTT. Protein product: CASSPPQGGTEAFF.

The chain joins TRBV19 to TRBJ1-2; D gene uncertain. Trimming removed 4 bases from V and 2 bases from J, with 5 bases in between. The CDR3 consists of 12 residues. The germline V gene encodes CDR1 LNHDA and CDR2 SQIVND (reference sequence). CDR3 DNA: TGTGCCAGTAGTACCAAAAACTATGGCTACACCTTC. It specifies CASSTKNYGYTF.

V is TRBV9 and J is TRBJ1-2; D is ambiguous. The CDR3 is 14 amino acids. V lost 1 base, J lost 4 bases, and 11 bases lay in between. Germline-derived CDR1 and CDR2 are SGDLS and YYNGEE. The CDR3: CASSVSRAGYGYTF. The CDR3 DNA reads TGTGCCAGCAGCGTAAGTCGTGCAGGCTATGGCTACACCTTC.

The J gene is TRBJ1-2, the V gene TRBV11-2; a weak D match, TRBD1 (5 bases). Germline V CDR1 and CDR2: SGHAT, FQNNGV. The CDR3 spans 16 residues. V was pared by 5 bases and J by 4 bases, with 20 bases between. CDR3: CASSPPRAEGPYGYTF. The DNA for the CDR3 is TGTGCCAGCAGCCCGCCCCGAGCGGAGGGGCCCTATGGCTACACCTTC. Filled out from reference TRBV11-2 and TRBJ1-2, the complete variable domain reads EAGVAQSPRYKIIEKRQSVAFWCNPISGHATLYWYQQILGQGPKLLIQFQNNGVVDDSQLPKDRFSAERLKGVDSTLKIQPAKLEDSAVYLCASSPPRAEGPYGYTFGSGTRLTVV.

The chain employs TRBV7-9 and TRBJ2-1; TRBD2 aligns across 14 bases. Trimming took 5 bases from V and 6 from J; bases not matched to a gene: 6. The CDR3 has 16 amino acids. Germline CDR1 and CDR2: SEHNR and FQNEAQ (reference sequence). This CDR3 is CASSPPGLAGVNEQFF. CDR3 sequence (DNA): TGTGCCAGCAGCCCACCGGGACTAGCGGGAGTCAATGAGCAGTTCTTC.

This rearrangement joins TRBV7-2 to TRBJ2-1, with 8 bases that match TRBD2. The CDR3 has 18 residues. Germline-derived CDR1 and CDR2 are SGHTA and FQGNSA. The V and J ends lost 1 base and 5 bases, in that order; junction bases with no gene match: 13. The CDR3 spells CASSLGWAGGLRHNEQFF. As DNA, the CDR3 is TGTGCCAGCAGCTTAGGTTGGGCGGGGGGCCTGCGACACAATGAGCAGTTCTTC. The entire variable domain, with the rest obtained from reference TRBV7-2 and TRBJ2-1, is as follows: GAGVSQSPSNKVTEKGKDVELRCDPISGHTALYWYRQSLGQGLEFLIYFQGNSAPDKSGLPSDRFSAERTGGSVSTLTIQRTQQEDSAVYLCASSLGWAGGLRHNEQFFGPGTRLTVL.

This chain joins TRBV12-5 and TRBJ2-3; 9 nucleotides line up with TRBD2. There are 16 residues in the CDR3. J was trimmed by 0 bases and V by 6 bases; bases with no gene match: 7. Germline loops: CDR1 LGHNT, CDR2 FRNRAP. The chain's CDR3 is CASGWRGGGSTDTQYF. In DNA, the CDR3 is TGTGCTAGTGGCTGGCGGGGGGGCGGGAGCACAGATACGCAGTATTTT.

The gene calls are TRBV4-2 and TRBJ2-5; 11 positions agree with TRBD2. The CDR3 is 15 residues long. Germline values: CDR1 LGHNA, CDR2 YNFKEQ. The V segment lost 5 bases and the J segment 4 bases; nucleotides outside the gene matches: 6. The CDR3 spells CASSGSSGRIETQYF. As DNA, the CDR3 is TGTGCCAGCAGCGGCTCTAGCGGGAGGATAGAGACCCAGTACTTC.

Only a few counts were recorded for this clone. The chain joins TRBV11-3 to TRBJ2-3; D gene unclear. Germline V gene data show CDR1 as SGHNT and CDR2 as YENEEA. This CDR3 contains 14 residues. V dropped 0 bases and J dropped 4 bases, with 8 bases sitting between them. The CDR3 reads CASSLESYSDTQYF. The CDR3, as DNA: TGTGCCAGCAGCTTAGAGTCCTATTCAGATACGCAGTATTTT. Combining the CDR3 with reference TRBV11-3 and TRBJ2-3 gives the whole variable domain EAGVVQSPRYKIIEKKQPVAFWCNPISGHNTLYWYLQNLGQGPELLIRYENEEAVDDSQLPKDRFSAERLKGVDSTLKIQPAELGDSAVYLCASSLESYSDTQYFGPGTRLTVL.

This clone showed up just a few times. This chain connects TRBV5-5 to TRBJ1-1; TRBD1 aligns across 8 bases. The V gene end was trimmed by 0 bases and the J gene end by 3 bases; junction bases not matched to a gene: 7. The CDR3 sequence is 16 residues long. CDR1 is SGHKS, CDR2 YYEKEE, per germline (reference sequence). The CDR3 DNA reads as TGTGCCAGCAGCTTGGGGGACAGGTTTTGGGACACTGAAGCTTTCTTT. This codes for CASSLGDRFWDTEAFF.